One and the same sample provided the 30 T cell receptor beta chains below, sequenced in a study of cytomegalovirus exposure and HLA in healthy donors (dated by TCRdb to about 2017). The library was built by means of the immunoSEQ multiplex PCR assay. For the multiplex PCR, a mixture combining 60 forward primers for TCR Vbeta segments and 13 reverse primers for TCR Jbeta segments was used. TCRdb mirrors the immuneACCESS table, restricted to in-frame sequences. Some clones are absent from its copies; in checked studies, under half trace to an unresolved V gene, and the reason for the others is unknown. This sample has roughly 150,000 clones in its table, and about 88% of those were observed once. Roughly 2.5% of the sample rests with the top ten. Sequenced material: PBMCs. All receptors derive from a man aged 25-45 years in good health and CMV-seropositive.

The V call is TRBV5-1, the J call TRBJ2-3; 12 positions agree with TRBD2. V dropped 4 bases and J dropped 2; count of bases not matched to a gene: 5. The CDR3 sequence is 16 residues long. Per the germline V gene, CDR1 is SGHRS and CDR2 is YFSETQ. The CDR3 DNA follows: TGCGCCAGCAGCCCGCTAGCGGGAGGGGACACAGATACGCAGTATTTT. Translation gives CASSPLAGGDTDTQYF.

This clone occurred once. This chain connects TRBV7-9 to TRBJ2-5; tentative D call: TRBD1 (5 bases). This CDR3 is built from 14 residues. Germline V gene sequence: CDR1 SEHNR, CDR2 FQNEAQ (reference sequence). The V end lost 1 base, the J end lost 1 base, and 7 bases lay between the germline ends. The CDR3 loop reads CASSLEGSQETQYF. In DNA, the CDR3 is TGTGCCAGCAGCTTAGAGGGGTCCCAAGAGACCCAGTACTTC.

The V gene is TRBV5-1, the J gene TRBJ2-1; D gene unclear. Per germline, CDR1 SGHRS and CDR2 YFSETQ. V lost 4 bases and J 0 bases, leaving 8 bases between the germline ends. The CDR3 has 14 residues. The CDR3 DNA reads TGCGCCAGCAGCCCCCACGGCTCCTACAATGAGCAGTTCTTC. It specifies CASSPHGSYNEQFF.

The chain recombines TRBV27 with TRBJ2-7; D is ambiguous. Trimming left V 6 bases short and J 2 bases short, with 11 bases between. CDR1 and CDR2 (germline): MNHEY, SMNVEV (reference sequence). The CDR3 extends over 13 amino acids. The CDR3 DNA is TGTGCCAGCAGACAGAGTTCAACCTACGAGCAGTACGTC. This sequence encodes CASRQSSTYEQYV.

The CDR3 spells CASSYFRGRDTEAFF. CDR3 sequence (DNA): TGTGCCAGCAGTTACTTCAGGGGGCGGGATACTGAAGCTTTCTTT. The V call is TRBV6-5, the J call TRBJ1-1; TRBD1 aligns across 8 bases. The CDR3 runs 15 residues. V lost 1 base to trimming and J lost 5 bases; unmatched junction nucleotides: 6. Germline CDR1 reads MNHEY; CDR2 reads SVGAGI.

The V call is TRBV15, the J call TRBJ2-6; D is perhaps TRBD2 (6 bases). This CDR3 has 16 amino acids. Germline CDR1 is LNHNV and CDR2 is YYDKDF (reference sequence). V was trimmed by 5 bases and J by 2 bases, leaving 13 bases between them. CDR3 region: CATSSAWGAGANVLTF. In nucleotides, the CDR3 is TGTGCCACCAGCTCTGCATGGGGGGCTGGGGCCAACGTCCTGACTTTC.

DNA of the CDR3: TGTGCCAGCAGAGGAGATACCTCGCCCTACTACGAGCAGTACTTC. It encodes CASRGDTSPYYEQYF. The V and J genes are TRBV7-9 and TRBJ2-7; D is unresolved. Germline values: CDR1 SEHNR, CDR2 FQNEAQ (reference sequence). The V end was cut by 6 bases, the J end by 3 bases, with 18 bases between. The CDR3 length is 15 residues. The full variable domain, with the rest looked up from reference TRBV7-9 and TRBJ2-7, is DTGVSQNPRHKITKRGQNVTFRCDPISEHNRLYWYRQTLGQGPEFLTYFQNEAQLEKSRLLSDRFSAERPKGSFSTLEIQRTEQGDSAMYLCASRGDTSPYYEQYFGPGTRLTVT.

V and J are TRBV27 and TRBJ1-2; 7 bases line up with TRBD1. This CDR3 has 15 amino acids. The V gene end was trimmed by 5 bases and the J gene end by 4 bases; junction bases not matched to a gene: 10. Germline-derived CDR1 and CDR2 are MNHEY and SMNVEV (reference sequence). Written as DNA, the CDR3 is TGTGCCAGCAGTCCGACAGGGACCACCTCCTATGGCTACACCTTC. It is translated as CASSPTGTTSYGYTF.

This chain links TRBV25-1 with TRBJ2-2; possible D gene TRBD1, 5 bases. Germline V gives CDR1 MGHDK, CDR2 SYGVNS. The V gene lost 6 bases and the J gene lost 4 bases, with 9 bases spanning the gap. The CDR3 is made up of 13 amino acids. The CDR3 nucleotides are TGTGCCAGCAGGCAGGGTTCCACCGGGGAGCTGTTTTTT. Protein product: CASRQGSTGELFF.

There are a few counts of this clone. The chain recombines TRBV2 with TRBJ1-2, with 9 bases aligning to TRBD1. J gave up 6 bases and V 5 bases, and 4 bases lay outside the gene matches. The germline CDR1 and CDR2 sequences are SNHLY and FYNNEI. The CDR3 has 13 amino acids. CDR3: CASSSGTGNGYTF. Written as DNA, the CDR3 is TGTGCCAGCAGTTCCGGGACAGGGAATGGCTACACCTTC.

J is TRBJ1-2 and V is TRBV2; D is perhaps TRBD1 (5 bases). The length of the CDR3 is 18 residues. Looked up from germline, CDR1 is SNHLY and CDR2 is FYNNEI. Trimming removed 4 bases at V and 0 bases at J, with 21 bases between. CDR3 protein: CASSGWGDQVPANYGYTF. The CDR3 DNA is TGTGCCAGCAGTGGATGGGGGGACCAGGTCCCAGCTAACTATGGCTACACCTTC.

The chain joins TRBV2 to TRBJ2-7, with D maybe TRBD2 (5 bases). The CDR3 is 13 residues long. CDR1 is SNHLY and CDR2 is FYNNEI in the germline V gene. Trimming pared 10 bases from V and 2 bases from J, leaving 15 bases between. The CDR3 DNA reads as TGTGCCACCTCAAAGGAGAGGGCCTACGAGCAGTACTTC. Translating gives CATSKERAYEQYF.

The rearrangement links TRBV4-3 to TRBJ1-5; perhaps TRBD1 as D (5 bases). CDR1 is LGHNA, CDR2 YSLEER, per germline. CDR3 size: 15 residues. V lost 0 bases and J lost 3, with 9 bases in between. Written as DNA, the CDR3 is TGCGCCAGCAGCCAAGATAGGGGCTACAATCAGCCCCAGCATTTT. The encoded protein is CASSQDRGYNQPQHF.

This chain connects TRBV9 to TRBJ2-2; TRBD2 aligns across 10 bases. This CDR3 contains 16 residues. The ends lost 0 bases at V and 6 bases at J; junction bases unmatched: 5. Germline V gene data show CDR1 as SGDLS and CDR2 as YYNGEE. The CDR3 is CASSVEASGSPGELFF. DNA for the CDR3: TGTGCCAGCAGCGTAGAGGCTAGCGGGAGCCCCGGGGAGCTGTTTTTT.

The chain recombines TRBV27 with TRBJ1-2; maybe TRBD1 (5 bases). The V end lost 5 bases, the J end lost 6 bases, and 13 bases lay between the germline ends. CDR1 MNHEY and CDR2 SMNVEV come from the germline V gene (reference sequence). The CDR3 runs 13 residues. The CDR3 sequence is CASSPQGWHGYTF. CDR3 coding DNA: TGTGCCAGCAGTCCTCAGGGTTGGCATGGCTACACCTTC.

The genes are TRBV7-9 and TRBJ2-5, with D possibly being TRBD2 (6 bases). Germline V gives CDR1 SEHNR, CDR2 FQNEAQ (reference sequence). V lost 3 bases to trimming and J lost 0 bases, with 14 bases between them. The CDR3 runs to 16 residues. The CDR3 sequence: CASSFGGSGNQETQYF. CDR3 in DNA: TGTGCCAGCAGCTTCGGTGGTAGCGGAAACCAAGAGACCCAGTACTTC.

V gene TRBV27 combines with J gene TRBJ2-1; D might be TRBD1 (5 bases). The V and J ends lost 6 bases and 4 bases respectively, with 16 bases between them. Germline CDR1 MNHEY, CDR2 SMNVEV (reference sequence). There are 15 residues in the CDR3. The DNA of the CDR3 is TGTGCCAGCAGCCCCTCCCGCAGGGAATACAATGAGCAGTTCTTC. Translating gives CASSPSRREYNEQFF.

The rearrangement joins TRBV30 to TRBJ1-3; perhaps TRBD1 as D (6 bases). The V gene's germline CDR1 is GTSNPN and CDR2 SVGIG (reference sequence). Trimming pared 5 bases from V and 2 bases from J, leaving 19 bases between. This CDR3 contains 16 residues. In DNA form, the CDR3 reads TGTGCCTGGGCTTTTCCAAAACGGGACACTGGAAACACCATATATTTT. Its translation is CAWAFPKRDTGNTIYF.

This clone was observed a handful of times. The rearrangement uses TRBV4-3 and TRBJ1-4; 7 bases match TRBD1. CDR3 size: 16 residues. Germline V lookup: CDR1 LGHNA, CDR2 YSLEER. V lost 0 bases to trimming and J lost 10 bases; unmatched junction nucleotides: 11. CDR3 in DNA: TGCGCCAGCAGCCAAGATCGAATAGGGGGCGTAGGAAAACTGTTTTTT. It yields the protein CASSQDRIGGVGKLFF.

This CDR3 reads CASSLSGAHSPLHF. The CDR3 DNA reads TGTGCCAGCAGTTTATCGGGAGCCCATTCACCCCTCCACTTT. V is TRBV27 and J is TRBJ1-6; D unresolved. CDR3 size: 14 residues. V was trimmed by 0 bases and J by 8 bases, leaving 8 bases between them. Germline assignment: CDR1 MNHEY and CDR2 SMNVEV (reference sequence).

The chain is built from TRBV5-4 and TRBJ2-5; 9 bases agree with TRBD2. Germline V gene sequence: CDR1 SGHNT, CDR2 YYREEE (reference sequence). This CDR3 is built from 15 residues. Trimming at V came to 4 bases and at J to 2 bases, leaving 6 bases not matched to a gene. The CDR3 DNA is TGTGCCAGCAGCCTGGGACTAGCTTCTCAAGAGACCCAGTACTTC. Its protein is CASSLGLASQETQYF.

The chain recombines TRBV7-9 with TRBJ1-5; possible D gene TRBD1, 5 bases. The V and J ends lost 5 bases and 7 bases respectively, with 12 bases between them. The CDR3 is 13 residues long. Germline V lookup: CDR1 SEHNR, CDR2 FQNEAQ (reference sequence). The CDR3 reads CASSNQGGQPQHF. The CDR3 DNA is TGTGCCAGCAGCAACCAGGGAGGCCAGCCCCAGCATTTT.

The chain has TRBV4-1 and TRBJ1-1; 10 bases agree with TRBD1. Trimming took 8 bases from V and 8 from J; bases not matched to a gene: 20. The germline gives CDR1 MGHRA, CDR2 YSYEKL. There are 17 residues in the CDR3. The CDR3 spells CASRSLTGGVGGREAFF. The CDR3 bases are TGCGCCAGCCGGTCCTTGACAGGGGGCGTAGGAGGGAGAGAAGCTTTCTTT.

V is TRBV27 and J is TRBJ2-1; 13 bases fit TRBD2. The CDR3 spans 17 residues. Trimming at V came to 6 bases and at J to 1 base, leaving 6 bases not matched to a gene. CDR1 and CDR2 from the germline V gene are MNHEY and SMNVEV (reference sequence). CDR3 sequence (DNA): TGTGCCAGCAGCGGACTAGCGGGAGTTGCGTCCTACAATGAGCAGTTCTTC. Translation gives CASSGLAGVASYNEQFF.

V gene TRBV9 combines with J gene TRBJ2-2, with TRBD1 as a possible D gene (6 bases). Germline-derived CDR1 and CDR2 are SGDLS and YYNGEE. Trimming removed 1 base at V and 5 bases at J, with 12 bases between. The CDR3 has 15 amino acids. The CDR3 region is CASSVNSRGTGELFF. CDR3 nucleotides: TGTGCCAGCAGCGTAAATTCAAGGGGGACCGGGGAGCTGTTTTTT.

The chain has TRBV6-5 and TRBJ1-2; no clear D. CDR3 size: 13 residues. V was trimmed by 5 bases and J by 4 bases, leaving 11 bases between them. In germline, CDR1 is MNHEY, CDR2 SVGAGI. CDR3 in amino acids: CASSPDISYGYTF. CDR3 nucleotide sequence: TGTGCCAGCAGTCCCGACATATCCTATGGCTACACCTTC.

V gene TRBV5-1 combines with J gene TRBJ2-5, with D possibly matching TRBD1 (6 bases). Trimming removed 0 bases from V and 5 bases from J, with 17 bases in between. Germline V CDR1 and CDR2: SGHRS, YFSETQ. The CDR3 runs to 16 residues. The CDR3 loop reads CASSLDGSGRGETQYF. DNA for the CDR3: TGCGCCAGCAGCTTGGATGGGTCGGGAAGGGGGGAGACCCAGTACTTC.

The V gene is TRBV2, the J gene TRBJ2-3, with 8 positions matching TRBD1. Trimming removed 6 bases from V and 0 bases from J; junction bases left unmatched: 2. In germline, CDR1 is SNHLY, CDR2 FYNNEI. The CDR3 extends over 14 amino acids. Written as DNA, the CDR3 is TGTGCCAGCAGCCGGGACAGGAGCACAGATACGCAGTATTTT. It codes for CASSRDRSTDTQYF.

V and J are TRBV25-1 and TRBJ2-2, with D perhaps TRBD1 (6 bases). V gave up 0 bases and J gave up 7 bases, with 12 bases separating them. CDR1 MGHDK and CDR2 SYGVNS come from the germline V gene. The CDR3 contains 15 residues. CDR3 nucleotides: TGTGCCAGCAGTGAATATGGGGGCGATAGCGGGGAGCTGTTTTTT. It codes for CASSEYGGDSGELFF.

As to this clone: Different DNA sequences within this sample yield the same CDR3. The chain couples TRBV5-6 to TRBJ1-6, with 10 bases aligning to TRBD1. Germline CDR1 and CDR2: SGHDT and YYEEEE. Trimming cost V 4 bases and J 8 bases; bases outside gene matches: 12. The CDR3 sequence is 17 residues long. The CDR3 sequence is CASSLRTGGGWDSPLHF. DNA for the CDR3: TGTGCCAGCAGCCTTCGGACAGGGGGTGGTTGGGATTCACCCCTCCACTTT.